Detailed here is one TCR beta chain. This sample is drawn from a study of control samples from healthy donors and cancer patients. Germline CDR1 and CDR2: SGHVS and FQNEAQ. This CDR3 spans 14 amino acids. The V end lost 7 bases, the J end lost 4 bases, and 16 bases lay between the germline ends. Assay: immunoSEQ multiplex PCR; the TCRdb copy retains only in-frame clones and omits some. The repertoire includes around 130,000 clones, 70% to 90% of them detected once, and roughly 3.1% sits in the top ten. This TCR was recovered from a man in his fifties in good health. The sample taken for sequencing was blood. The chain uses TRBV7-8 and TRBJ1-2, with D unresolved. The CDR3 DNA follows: TGTGCCAGCACGGACCCCCTTCGCTTCTATGGCTACACCTTC. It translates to CASTDPLRFYGYTF.